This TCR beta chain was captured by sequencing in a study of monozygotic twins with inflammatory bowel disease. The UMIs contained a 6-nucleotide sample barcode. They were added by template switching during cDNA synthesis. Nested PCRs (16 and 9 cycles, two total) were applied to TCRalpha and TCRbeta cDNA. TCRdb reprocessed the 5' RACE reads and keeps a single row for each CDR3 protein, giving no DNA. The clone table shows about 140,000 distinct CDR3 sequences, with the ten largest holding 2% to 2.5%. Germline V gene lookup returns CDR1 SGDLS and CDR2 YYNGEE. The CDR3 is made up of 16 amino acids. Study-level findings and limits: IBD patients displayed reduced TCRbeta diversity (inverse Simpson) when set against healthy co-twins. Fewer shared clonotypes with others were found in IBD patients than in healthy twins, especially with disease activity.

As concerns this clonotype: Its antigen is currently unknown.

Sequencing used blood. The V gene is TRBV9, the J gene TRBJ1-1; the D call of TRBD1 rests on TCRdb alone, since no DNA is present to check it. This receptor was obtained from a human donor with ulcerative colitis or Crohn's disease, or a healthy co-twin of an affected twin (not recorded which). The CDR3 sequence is CASSVHAGGGNTEAFF.